This is a list of T cell receptor beta chains from one sample in a study of T cells in Graves' hyperthyroidism and ophthalmopathy. TCRdb used MiXCR to reprocess the multiplex PCR reads, holding one entry per CDR3 protein. The sample shows approximately 710,000 distinct CDR3 sequences, 15% to 20% of them seen only once. The sample consisted of blood. These receptors were obtained from a man over 45 with Graves' hyperthyroidism. Both conserved end residues are part of each CDR3. Each record gives: D gene, clone size, V gene, J gene, CDR3 protein, CDR3 DNA. D genes are given only for firm matches. Clone sizes are given selectively: once, few, many, or a class where the clone is expanded.

D: -
size: -
V: TRBV28
J: TRBJ2-5
CDR3: CASRGRDSETQYF
DNA: TGTGCCAGCAGGGGGCGGGACAGCGAGACCCAGTACTTC

D: -
size: few
V: TRBV20-1
J: TRBJ1-1
CDR3: CSAKAGSTEAFF
DNA: TGCAGTGCAAAGGCGGGGAGCACTGAAGCTTTCTTT

D: -
size: few
V: TRBV29-1
J: TRBJ1-2
CDR3: CSAILAGAEYGYTF
DNA: TGCAGCGCCATCCTGGCGGGGGCTGAATATGGCTACACCTTC

D: -
size: many
V: TRBV30
J: TRBJ2-5
CDR3: CAWRVPRFQETQYF
DNA: TGTGCCTGGAGAGTACCTAGATTCCAAGAGACCCAGTACTTC

D: -
size: many
V: TRBV6-1
J: TRBJ2-7
CDR3: CASSELFDGSYGQYF
DNA: TGTGCCAGCAGTGAACTTTTCGATGGCTCCTACGGGCAGTACTTC

D: -
size: few
V: TRBV29-1
J: TRBJ2-1
CDR3: CSACTSGFEQFF
DNA: TGCAGCGCTTGCACCAGCGGCTTTGAGCAGTTCTTC

D: -
size: -
V: TRBV29-1
J: TRBJ2-2
CDR3: CSVEEGGGELFF
DNA: TGCAGCGTTGAAGAGGGGGGCGGGGAGCTGTTTTTT

D: -
size: many
V: TRBV28
J: TRBJ2-7
CDR3: CASSRGGEGNYEQYF
DNA: TGTGCCAGCAGTCGAGGGGGGGAAGGGAATTACGAGCAGTACTTC

D: -
size: many
V: TRBV11-2
J: TRBJ2-2
CDR3: CASSREGELFF
DNA: TGTGCCAGCAGCCGAGAAGGGGAGCTGTTTTTT

D: -
size: -
V: TRBV24-1
J: TRBJ2-1
CDR3: CATSDAPLGEQFF
DNA: TGTGCCACCAGTGACGCTCCCCTAGGTGAGCAGTTCTTC

D: TRBD1
size: many
V: TRBV6-1
J: TRBJ1-6
CDR3: CASSSGQGNSPLHF
DNA: TGTGCCAGCAGTTCGGGACAGGGAAATTCACCCCTCCACTTT

D: -
size: -
V: TRBV4-1
J: TRBJ1-1
CDR3: CASSGRSGGNTEAFF
DNA: TGCGCCAGCAGCGGAAGATCCGGGGGGAACACTGAAGCTTTCTTT

D: TRBD2
size: -
V: TRBV6-9
J: TRBJ2-5
CDR3: CVSRDPEWTSGRETQYF
DNA: TGTGTCAGCAGGGACCCGGAATGGACTAGCGGGAGAGAGACCCAGTACTTC

D: -
size: -
V: TRBV6-5
J: TRBJ1-4
CDR3: CASSYGGVNEKLFF
DNA: TGTGCCAGCAGTTACGGGGGTGTGAACGAAAAACTGTTTTTT